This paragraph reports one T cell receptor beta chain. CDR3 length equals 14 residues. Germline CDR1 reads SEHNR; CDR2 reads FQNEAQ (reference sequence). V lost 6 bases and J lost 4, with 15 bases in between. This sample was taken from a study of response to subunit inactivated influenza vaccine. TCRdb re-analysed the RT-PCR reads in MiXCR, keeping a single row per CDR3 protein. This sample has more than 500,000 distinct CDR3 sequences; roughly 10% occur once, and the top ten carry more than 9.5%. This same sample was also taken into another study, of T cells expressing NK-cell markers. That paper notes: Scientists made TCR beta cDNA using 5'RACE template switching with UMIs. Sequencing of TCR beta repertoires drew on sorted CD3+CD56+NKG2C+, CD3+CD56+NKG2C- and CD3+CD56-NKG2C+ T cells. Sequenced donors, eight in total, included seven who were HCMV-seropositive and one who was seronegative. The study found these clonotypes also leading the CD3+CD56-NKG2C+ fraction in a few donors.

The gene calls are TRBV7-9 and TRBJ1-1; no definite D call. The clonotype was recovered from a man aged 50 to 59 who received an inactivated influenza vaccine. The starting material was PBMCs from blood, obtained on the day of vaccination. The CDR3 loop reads CASSESGDGTEAFF. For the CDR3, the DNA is TGTGCCAGCAGTGAAAGTGGGGATGGCACTGAAGCTTTCTTT.